This TCR beta chain derives from a study of beta chain features in type 1 diabetes. Study at large: Healthy donors and patients showed comparable age, gender and cell yields. Whole-study findings and limits: TCRB CDR3s from Type 1 diabetes patients were moderately but significantly shorter in all four CD4+ subsets. VDJ junctions sequenced from type 1 diabetes patients showed fewer insertions and more deletions. A closer apparent resemblance between naive, central memory and Treg TCRB repertoires was seen in patients than in healthy donors.

Each sorted population was over 98% pure. As regards this clone: The antigen is unknown.

Of the isolated RNA, all was reverse transcribed, and so the sequenced material was expressed TCRB transcripts. The table came from immunoSEQ multiplex PCR; TCRdb's copy has only in-frame clones and leaves some out. The sample has about 170,000 clones, around 7.8% seen once. The ends were cut back, 4 bases at V and 0 bases at J, with 11 bases in the middle. The CDR3 is made up of 15 amino acids. Germline loops: CDR1 SGHRS, CDR2 YFSETQ. Sequencing was carried out using central memory CD4+ T cells from blood. This rearrangement joins TRBV5-1 to TRBJ2-1; D may be TRBD2 (5 bases). This TCR was sampled from a woman in her 40s with type 1 diabetes. CDR3 nucleotide sequence: TGCGCCAGCAGCATGGACTTCACCTCCTACAATGAGCAGTTCTTC. It encodes CASSMDFTSYNEQFF.